This T cell receptor beta chain was profiled in a study of CD8+CD57+ T cells in acquired aplastic anemia. Study outcomes and limitations: Both patients and controls carried the same twenty-nine CD8+ CDR3 sequences.

Patients selected for sequencing had displayed CD8+CD57+ cell expansion by flow cytometry. Severe acquired aplastic anemia affected all patients. This clonotype came up a few times. Antigen: not known. For CDR3 and TCR beta VDJ profiling, genomic DNA was the template used. TCRdb re-analysed the reads in MiXCR, keeping a single row per CDR3 protein. This sample has about 75,000 distinct CDR3 sequences, with just over 70% found just once. The V gene's germline CDR1 is MGHDK and CDR2 SYGVNS. The CDR3 runs to 16 residues. V gave up 5 bases and J gave up 6 bases, with 17 bases separating them. Sequenced input: sorted CD4+, CD8+, or CD8+CD57+ T cells (not recorded which) from PBMCs. The sequence derives from a human donor with aplastic anemia. The chain combines TRBV25-1 with TRBJ1-6; the D gene is possibly TRBD1 (5 bases). This CDR3 reads CASSPGAANFNSPLHF. The CDR3 region has the DNA TGTGCCAGCAGTCCCGGGGCAGCAAATTTTAATTCACCCCTCCACTTT. Full variable domain (remainder filled in from reference TRBV25-1 and TRBJ1-6): EADIYQTPRYLVIGTGKKITLECSQTMGHDKMYWYQQDPGMELHLIHYSYGVNSTEKGDLSSESTVSRIRTEHFPLTLESARPSHTSQYLCASSPGAANFNSPLHFGNGTRLTVT.